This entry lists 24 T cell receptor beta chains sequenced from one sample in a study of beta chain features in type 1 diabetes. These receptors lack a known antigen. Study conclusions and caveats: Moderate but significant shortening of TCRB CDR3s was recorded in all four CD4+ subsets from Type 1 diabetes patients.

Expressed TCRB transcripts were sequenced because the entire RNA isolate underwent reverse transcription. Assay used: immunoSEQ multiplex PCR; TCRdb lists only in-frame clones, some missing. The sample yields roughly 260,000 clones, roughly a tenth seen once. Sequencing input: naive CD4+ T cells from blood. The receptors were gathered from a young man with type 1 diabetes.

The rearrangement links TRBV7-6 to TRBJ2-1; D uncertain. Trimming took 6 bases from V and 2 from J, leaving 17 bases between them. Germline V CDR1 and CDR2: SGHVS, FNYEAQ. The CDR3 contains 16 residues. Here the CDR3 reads CASSRTPLLPYNEQFF. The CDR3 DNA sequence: TGTGCCAGCAGTCGAACACCCCTCCTGCCCTACAATGAGCAGTTCTTC.

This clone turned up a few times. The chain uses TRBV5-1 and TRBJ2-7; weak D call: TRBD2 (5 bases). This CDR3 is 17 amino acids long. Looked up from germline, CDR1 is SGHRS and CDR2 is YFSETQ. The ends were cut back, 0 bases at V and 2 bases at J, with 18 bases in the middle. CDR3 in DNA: TGCGCCAGCAGCTTGGCCCCTCAGTCGGACTTAGCCTACGAGCAGTACTTC. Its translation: CASSLAPQSDLAYEQYF. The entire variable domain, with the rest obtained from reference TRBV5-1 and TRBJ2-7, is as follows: KAGVTQTPRYLIKTRGQQVTLSCSPISGHRSVSWYQQTPGQGLQFLFEYFSETQRNKGNFPGRFSGRQFSNSRSEMNVSTLELGDSALYLCASSLAPQSDLAYEQYFGPGTRLTVT.

CDR3 region: CASSPPGQGPSIGYTF. CDR3 sequence (DNA): TGTGCCAGCAGCCCCCCGGGACAGGGCCCTTCCATTGGCTACACCTTC. The gene calls are TRBV7-9 and TRBJ1-2, with 9 bases identical to TRBD1. The CDR3 contains 16 residues. The trim removed 5 bases at V and 7 bases at J, leaving 14 bases unmatched. Germline V CDR1 and CDR2: SEHNR, FQNEAQ (reference sequence).

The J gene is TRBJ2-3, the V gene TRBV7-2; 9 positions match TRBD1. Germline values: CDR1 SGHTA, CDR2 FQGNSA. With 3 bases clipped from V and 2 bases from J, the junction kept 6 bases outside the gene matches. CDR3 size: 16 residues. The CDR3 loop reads CASSFRDRAITDTQYF. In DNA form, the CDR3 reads TGTGCCAGCAGCTTCCGGGACAGGGCGATCACAGATACGCAGTATTTT. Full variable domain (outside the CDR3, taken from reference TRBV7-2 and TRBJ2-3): GAGVSQSPSNKVTEKGKDVELRCDPISGHTALYWYRQSLGQGLEFLIYFQGNSAPDKSGLPSDRFSAERTGGSVSTLTIQRTQQEDSAVYLCASSFRDRAITDTQYFGPGTRLTVL.

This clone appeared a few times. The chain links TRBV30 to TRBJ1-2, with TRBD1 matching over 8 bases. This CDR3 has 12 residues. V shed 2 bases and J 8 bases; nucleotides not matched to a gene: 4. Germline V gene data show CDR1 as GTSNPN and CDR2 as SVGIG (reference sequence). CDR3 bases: TGTGCCTGGAGTATGCAGGGGGCGGGCTACACCTTC. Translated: CAWSMQGAGYTF.

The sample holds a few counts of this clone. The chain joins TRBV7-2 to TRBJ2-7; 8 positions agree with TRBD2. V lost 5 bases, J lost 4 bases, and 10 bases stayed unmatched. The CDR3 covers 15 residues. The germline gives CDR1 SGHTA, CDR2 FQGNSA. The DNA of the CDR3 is TGTGCCAGCAGCCTCAATTGGCGGGGGGCTTACGAGCAGTACTTC. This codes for CASSLNWRGAYEQYF.

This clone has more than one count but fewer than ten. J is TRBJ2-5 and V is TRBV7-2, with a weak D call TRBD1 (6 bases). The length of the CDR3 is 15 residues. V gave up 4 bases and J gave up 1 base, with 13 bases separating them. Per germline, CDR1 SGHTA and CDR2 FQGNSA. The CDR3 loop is CASSSGQPGQETQYF. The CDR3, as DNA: TGTGCCAGCAGCTCCGGACAGCCTGGCCAAGAGACCCAGTACTTC.

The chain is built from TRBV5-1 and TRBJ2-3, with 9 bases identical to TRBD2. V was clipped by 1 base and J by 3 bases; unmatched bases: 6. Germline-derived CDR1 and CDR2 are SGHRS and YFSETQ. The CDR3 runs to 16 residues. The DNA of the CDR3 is TGCGCCAGCAGCTTGACCAGACTAGCGGTGACAGATACGCAGTATTTT. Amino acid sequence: CASSLTRLAVTDTQYF.

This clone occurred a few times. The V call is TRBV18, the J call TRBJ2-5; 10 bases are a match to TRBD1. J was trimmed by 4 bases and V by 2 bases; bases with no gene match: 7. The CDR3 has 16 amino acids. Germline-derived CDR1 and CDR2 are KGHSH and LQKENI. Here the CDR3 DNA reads TGTGCCAGCTCACCAAAGCGACAGGGGGCAAGAGAGACCCAGTACTTC. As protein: CASSPKRQGARETQYF.

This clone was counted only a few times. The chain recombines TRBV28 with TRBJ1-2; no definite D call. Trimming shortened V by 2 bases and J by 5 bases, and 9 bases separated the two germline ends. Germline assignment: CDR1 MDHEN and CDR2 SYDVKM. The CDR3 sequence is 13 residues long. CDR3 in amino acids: CASSLGQIYGYTF. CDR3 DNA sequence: TGTGCCAGCAGTTTAGGGCAAATATATGGCTACACCTTC.

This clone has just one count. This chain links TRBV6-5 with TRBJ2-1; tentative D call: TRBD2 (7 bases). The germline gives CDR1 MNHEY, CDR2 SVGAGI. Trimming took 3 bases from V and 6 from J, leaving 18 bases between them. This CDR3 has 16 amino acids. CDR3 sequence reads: CASSYSGGALGNEQFF. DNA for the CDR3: TGTGCCAGCAGTTATTCTGGGGGGGCGCTCGGCAATGAGCAGTTCTTC.

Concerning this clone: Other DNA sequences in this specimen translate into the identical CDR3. This chain's CDR3 is CASSPDRQETQYF. The DNA for the CDR3 is TGTGCCAGCTCACCGGACAGGCAAGAGACCCAGTACTTC. This rearrangement joins TRBV18 to TRBJ2-5; 7 bases fit TRBD1. The CDR3 is 13 residues long. The ends lost 3 bases at V and 2 bases at J; junction bases unmatched: 0. Germline V CDR1 and CDR2: KGHSH, LQKENI.

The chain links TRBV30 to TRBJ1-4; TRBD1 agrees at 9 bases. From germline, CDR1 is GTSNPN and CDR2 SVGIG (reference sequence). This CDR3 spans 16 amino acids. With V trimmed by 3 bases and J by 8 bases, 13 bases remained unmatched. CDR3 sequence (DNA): TGTGCCTGGAGAGATCCTGGGACAGGGAAGGGCGAAAAACTGTTTTTT. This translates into CAWRDPGTGKGEKLFF. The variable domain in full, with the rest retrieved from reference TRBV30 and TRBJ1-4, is SQTIHQWPATLVQPVGSPLSLECTVEGTSNPNLYWYRQAAGRGLQLLFYSVGIGQISSEVPQNLSASRPQDRQFILSSKKLLLSDSGFYLCAWRDPGTGKGEKLFFGSGTQLSVL.

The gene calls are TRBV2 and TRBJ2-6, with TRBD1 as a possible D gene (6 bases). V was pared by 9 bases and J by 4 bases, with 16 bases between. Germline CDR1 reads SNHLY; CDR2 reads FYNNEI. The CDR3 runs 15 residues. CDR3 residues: CAREVVGAGANVLTF. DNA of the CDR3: TGTGCCAGGGAGGTCGTGGGGGCCGGGGCCAACGTCCTGACTTTC.

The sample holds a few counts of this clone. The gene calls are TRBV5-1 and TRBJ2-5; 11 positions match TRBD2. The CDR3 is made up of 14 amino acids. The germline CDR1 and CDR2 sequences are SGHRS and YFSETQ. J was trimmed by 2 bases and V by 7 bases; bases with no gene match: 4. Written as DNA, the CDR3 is TGCGCCAGCCAGGGACTAGCGGATCAAGAGACCCAGTACTTC. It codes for CASQGLADQETQYF.

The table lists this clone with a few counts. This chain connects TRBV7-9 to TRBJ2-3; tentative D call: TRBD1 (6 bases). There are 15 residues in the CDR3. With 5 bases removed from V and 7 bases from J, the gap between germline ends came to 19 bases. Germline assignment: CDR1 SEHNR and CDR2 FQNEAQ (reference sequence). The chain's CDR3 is CASSPGGTGKNTQYF. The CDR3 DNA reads TGTGCCAGCAGCCCCGGAGGTACAGGGAAAAATACGCAGTATTTT. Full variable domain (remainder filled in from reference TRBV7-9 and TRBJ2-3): DTGVSQNPRHKITKRGQNVTFRCDPISEHNRLYWYRQTLGQGPEFLTYFQNEAQLEKSRLLSDRFSAERPKGSFSTLEIQRTEQGDSAMYLCASSPGGTGKNTQYFGPGTRLTVL.

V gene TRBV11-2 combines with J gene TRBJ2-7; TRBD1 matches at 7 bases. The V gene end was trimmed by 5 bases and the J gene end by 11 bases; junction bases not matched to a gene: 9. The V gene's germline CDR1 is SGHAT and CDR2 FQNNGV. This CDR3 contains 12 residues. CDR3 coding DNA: TGTGCCAGCAGCCTTGACAGGGCATGGAAGTACTTC. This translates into CASSLDRAWKYF.

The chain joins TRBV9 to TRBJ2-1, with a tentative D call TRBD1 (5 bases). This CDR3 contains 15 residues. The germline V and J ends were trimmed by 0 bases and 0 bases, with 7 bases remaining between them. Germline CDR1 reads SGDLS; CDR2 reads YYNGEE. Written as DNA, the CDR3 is TGTGCCAGCAGCGTAGGACAGAGCTCCTACAATGAGCAGTTCTTC. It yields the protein CASSVGQSSYNEQFF.

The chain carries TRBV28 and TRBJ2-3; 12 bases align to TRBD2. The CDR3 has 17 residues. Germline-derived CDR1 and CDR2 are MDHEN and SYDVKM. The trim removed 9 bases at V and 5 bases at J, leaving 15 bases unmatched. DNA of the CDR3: TGTGCCAGTGTTAGGCGTCTAGCGGGGGGGCCCGGAGATACGCAGTATTTT. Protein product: CASVRRLAGGPGDTQYF. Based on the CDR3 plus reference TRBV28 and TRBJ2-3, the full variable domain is DVKVTQSSRYLVKRTGEKVFLECVQDMDHENMFWYRQDPGLGLRLIYFSYDVKMKEKGDIPEGYSVSREKKERFSLILESASTNQTSMYLCASVRRLAGGPGDTQYFGPGTRLTVL.

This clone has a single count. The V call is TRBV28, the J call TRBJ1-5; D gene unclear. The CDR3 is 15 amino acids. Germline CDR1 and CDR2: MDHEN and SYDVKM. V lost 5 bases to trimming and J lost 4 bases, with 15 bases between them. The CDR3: CASSPPRGGNQPQHF. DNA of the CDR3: TGTGCCAGCAGTCCCCCCCGTGGAGGGAATCAGCCCCAGCATTTT.

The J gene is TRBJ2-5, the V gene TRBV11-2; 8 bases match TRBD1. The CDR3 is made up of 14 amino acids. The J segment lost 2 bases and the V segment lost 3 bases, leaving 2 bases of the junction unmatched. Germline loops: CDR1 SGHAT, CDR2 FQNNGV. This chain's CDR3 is CASSFRDRQETQYF. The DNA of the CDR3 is TGTGCCAGCAGCTTTAGGGACAGGCAAGAGACCCAGTACTTC.

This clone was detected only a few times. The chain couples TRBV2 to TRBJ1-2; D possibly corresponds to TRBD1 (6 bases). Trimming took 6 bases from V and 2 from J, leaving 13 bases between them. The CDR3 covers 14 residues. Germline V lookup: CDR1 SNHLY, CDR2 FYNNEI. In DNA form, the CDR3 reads TGTGCCAGCAGAAGGACGGGACACAACTATGGCTACACCTTC. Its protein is CASRRTGHNYGYTF.

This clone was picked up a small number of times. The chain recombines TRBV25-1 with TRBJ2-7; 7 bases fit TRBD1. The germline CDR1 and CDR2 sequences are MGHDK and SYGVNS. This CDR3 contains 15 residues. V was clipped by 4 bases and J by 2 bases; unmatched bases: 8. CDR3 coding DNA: TGTGCCAGCAGTGGTACCGGGACAGATCCCTACGAGCAGTACTTC. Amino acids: CASSGTGTDPYEQYF.

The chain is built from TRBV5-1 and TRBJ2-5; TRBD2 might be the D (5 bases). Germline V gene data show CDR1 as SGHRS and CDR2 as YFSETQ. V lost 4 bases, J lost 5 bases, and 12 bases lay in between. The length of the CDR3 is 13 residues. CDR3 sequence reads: CASSREQSETQYF. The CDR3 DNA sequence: TGCGCCAGCAGCAGGGAGCAGAGCGAGACCCAGTACTTC.